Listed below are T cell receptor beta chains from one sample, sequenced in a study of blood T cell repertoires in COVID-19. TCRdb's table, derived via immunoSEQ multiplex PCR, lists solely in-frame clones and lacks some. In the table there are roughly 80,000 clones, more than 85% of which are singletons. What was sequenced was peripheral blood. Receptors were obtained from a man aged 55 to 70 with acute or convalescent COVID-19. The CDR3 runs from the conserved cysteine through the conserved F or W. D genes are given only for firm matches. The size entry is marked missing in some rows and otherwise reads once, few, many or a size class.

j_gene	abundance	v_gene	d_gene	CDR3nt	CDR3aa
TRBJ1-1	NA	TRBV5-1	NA	TGCGCCAGCAGCGTGACAGTTTCCAACACTGAAGCTTTCTTT	CASSVTVSNTEAFF
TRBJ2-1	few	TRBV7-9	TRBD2	TGTGCCAGCAGCCGACATTTAGCGGGAGAAGGGAATGAGCAGTTCTTC	CASSRHLAGEGNEQFF
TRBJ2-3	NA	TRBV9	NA	TGTGCCAGCAGCACCACCCAGACAGATACGCAGTATTTT	CASSTTQTDTQYF
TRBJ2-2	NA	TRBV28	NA	TGTGCCAGCAGCCTTCGGACCGGGGAGCTGTTTTTT	CASSLRTGELFF
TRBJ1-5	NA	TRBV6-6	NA	TGTGCCAGCAGTTACTCGATGGCCGGGAATCAGCCCCAGCATTTT	CASSYSMAGNQPQHF
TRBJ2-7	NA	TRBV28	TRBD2	TGTGCCAGCAGTTTACTAGCGGGAATGGGCGAGCAGTACTTC	CASSLLAGMGEQYF
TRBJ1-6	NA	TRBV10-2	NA	TGCGCCAGCAGCGCGAAATTTTCACCCCTCCACTTT	CASSAKFSPLHF
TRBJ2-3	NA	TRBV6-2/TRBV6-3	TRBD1	TGTGCCAGCAGTTGGCGGACAGGTAGCACAGATACGCAGTATTTT	CASSWRTGSTDTQYF
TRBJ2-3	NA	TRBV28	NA	TGTGCCAGCAGTCAACAGACAGATACGCAGTATTTT	CASSQQTDTQYF
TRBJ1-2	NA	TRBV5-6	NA	TGTGCCAGCAGCTTAATAGTCGGGAGGGCAGAAGGCTATGGCTACACCTTC	CASSLIVGRAEGYGYTF
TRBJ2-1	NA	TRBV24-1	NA	TGTGCCACCAGTGCCCCCGGGTTAGAGAATGAGCAGTTCTTC	CATSAPGLENEQFF
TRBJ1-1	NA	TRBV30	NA	TGTGCCTGGGGTGGGGGGGAGGTTGGCACTGAAGCTTTCTTT	CAWGGGEVGTEAFF
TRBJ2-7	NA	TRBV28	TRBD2	TGTGCCAGCAGTCTCATTAGCGGGAGGGGGGAGCAGTACTTC	CASSLISGRGEQYF
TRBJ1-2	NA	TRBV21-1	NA	NA	CASSKAVRGFYGCTF
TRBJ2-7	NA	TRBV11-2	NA	TGTGCCAGCAGCTTATCCAGGGAATCCTACGAGCAGTACTTC	CASSLSRESYEQYF
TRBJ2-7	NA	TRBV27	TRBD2	TGTGCCAGCAGTATAAGTCAGGGCGGGACTACGGCCTACGAGCAGTACTTC	CASSISQGGTTAYEQYF
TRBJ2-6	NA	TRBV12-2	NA	TGTGCAAGTCGCTTAGAACCTCCCCAGGGTAAGGGGGCCAACGTCCTGACTTTC	CASRLEPPQGKGANVLTF
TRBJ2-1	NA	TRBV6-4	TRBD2	TGTGCCAGCAGTGACTCGAGCAGGCCTAGCGGGATTGTCCATGAGCAGTTCTTC	CASSDSSRPSGIVHEQFF
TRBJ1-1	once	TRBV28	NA	TGTGCCAGCTTGGGGGGGAACACTGAAGCTTTCTTT	CASLGGNTEAFF
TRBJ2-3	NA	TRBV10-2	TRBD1	TGCGCCAGCAGTGGATGGGACAGGGAGATCACAGATACGCAGTATTTT	CASSGWDREITDTQYF
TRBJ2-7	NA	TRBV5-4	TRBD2	TGTGCCAGCAGCTTGGGCCCACTAGCGGGAGGGACGGCGGGCGAGCAGTACTTC	CASSLGPLAGGTAGEQYF
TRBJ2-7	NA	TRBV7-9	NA	TGTGCCAGCAGCCCGCCGACAGCAAGCTCCTACGAGCAGTACTTC	CASSPPTASSYEQYF
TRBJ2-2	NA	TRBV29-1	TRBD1	TGCAGCGCCGAAGGGGGACAGGGGCCTGCCGGGGAGCTGTTTTTT	CSAEGGQGPAGELFF
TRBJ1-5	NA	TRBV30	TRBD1	TGTGCCTGGAGTCCCGGGACAGGCCTCAATCAGCCCCAGCATTTT	CAWSPGTGLNQPQHF
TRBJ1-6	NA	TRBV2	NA	TGTGCCAGCAGTACAGGGCATTCACCCCTCCACTTT	CASSTGHSPLHF
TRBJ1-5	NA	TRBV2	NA	TGTGCCAGCCAGGGCTATAGCAATCAGCCCCAGCATTTT	CASQGYSNQPQHF